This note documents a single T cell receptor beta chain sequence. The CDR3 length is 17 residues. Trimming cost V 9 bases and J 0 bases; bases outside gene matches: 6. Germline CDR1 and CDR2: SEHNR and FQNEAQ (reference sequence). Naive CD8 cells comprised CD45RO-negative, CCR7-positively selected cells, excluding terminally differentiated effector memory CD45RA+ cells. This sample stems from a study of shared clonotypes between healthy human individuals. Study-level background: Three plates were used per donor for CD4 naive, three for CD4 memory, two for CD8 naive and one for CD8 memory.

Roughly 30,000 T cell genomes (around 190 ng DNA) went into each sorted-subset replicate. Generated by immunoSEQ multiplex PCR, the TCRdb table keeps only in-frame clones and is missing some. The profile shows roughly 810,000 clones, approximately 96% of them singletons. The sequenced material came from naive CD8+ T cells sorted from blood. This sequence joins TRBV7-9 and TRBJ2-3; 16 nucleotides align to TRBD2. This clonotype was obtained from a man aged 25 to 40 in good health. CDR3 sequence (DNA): TGTGCCAGTAGGGGACTAGCGGGAGGGCGGAGCACAGATACGCAGTATTTT. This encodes CASRGLAGGRSTDTQYF.